A selection of T cell receptor beta chains follows, all from one sample in a study of CD8 T cells in ankylosing spondylitis. TCRdb passed the 5' RACE reads through MiXCR, listing each CDR3 protein once. Altogether 300,000 to 400,000 distinct CDR3 sequences are present, approximately 20% being singletons, with the ten largest covering less than 20%. Sequencing was carried out using blood, either unsorted or a sorted T cell fraction (not recorded which). These receptors were taken from a male donor with ankylosing spondylitis. CDR3s include the opening cysteine and the closing phenylalanine or tryptophan. The D gene is left open where the match is weak. Not all rows give a size; the values are once, few, many and, for expanded clones, a class.

D gene	clone size	CDR3 length	J gene	V gene	CDR3 protein	CDR3 DNA
TRBD1	-	16	TRBJ2-7	TRBV4-1	CASSQDLRDRAYEQYF	TGCGCCAGCAGCCAAGATCTTCGGGACAGGGCCTACGAGCAGTACTTC
TRBD2	few	14	TRBJ2-5	TRBV27	CASKPGTSGETQYF	TGTGCCAGCAAACCCGGGACTAGCGGAGAGACCCAGTACTTC
-	few	13	TRBJ2-2	TRBV7-9	CASSFDSAGELFF	TGTGCCAGCAGCTTTGACAGCGCCGGGGAGCTGTTTTTT
-	few	14	TRBJ1-1	TRBV12-3/TRBV12-4	CASSSPEWNTEAFF	TGTGCCAGCAGTTCCCCTGAGTGGAACACTGAAGCTTTCTTT
-	-	11	TRBJ2-2	TRBV20-1	CSAKSTGELFF	TGCAGTGCTAAGAGCACCGGGGAGCTGTTTTTT
-	few	13	TRBJ2-2	TRBV10-3	CAISYTGAGELFF	TGTGCCATCTCTTATACCGGGGCCGGGGAGCTGTTTTTT
-	-	12	TRBJ1-2	TRBV20-1	CSARGGTYGYTF	TGCAGTGCTAGAGGGGGAACCTATGGCTACACCTTC
-	few	13	TRBJ2-1	TRBV6-6	CASRVIGQGEQFF	TGTGCCAGCAGGGTCATTGGGCAGGGTGAGCAGTTCTTC
TRBD1	-	18	TRBJ1-5	TRBV4-2	CASSQGGQGYYSNQPQHF	TGTGCCAGCAGCCAAGGGGGACAGGGGTATTATAGCAATCAGCCCCAGCATTTT
TRBD1	few	11	TRBJ2-1	TRBV24-1	CATSGWTGWFF	TGTGCCACCAGTGGCTGGACAGGGTGGTTCTTC
-	few	13	TRBJ1-1	TRBV5-1	CASSLGGQSEAFF	TGCGCCAGCAGCTTGGGAGGACAATCTGAAGCTTTCTTT
-	few	17	TRBJ2-3	TRBV5-6	CASSLGPGQTAKDTQYF	TGTGCCAGCAGCTTGGGTCCGGGACAAACGGCAAAAGATACGCAGTATTTT
TRBD2	-	16	TRBJ2-3	TRBV5-1	CASSLAGAGVTDTQYF	TGCGCCAGCAGCTTGGCCGGAGCGGGAGTTACAGATACGCAGTATTTT
-	-	15	TRBJ2-7	TRBV5-1	CASSFHLASPYEQYF	TGCGCCAGCAGCTTTCACCTAGCGAGCCCCTACGAGCAGTACTTC
-	once	14	TRBJ2-3	TRBV10-3	CAISEPLSTDTQYF	TGTGCCATCAGTGAGCCGCTTAGCACAGATACGCAGTATTTT
TRBD1	-	15	TRBJ2-7	TRBV20-1	CSARDRDRGFPEQYF	TGCAGTGCTAGAGATCGGGACAGGGGGTTTCCCGAGCAGTACTTC
TRBD1	few	15	TRBJ2-5	TRBV25-1	CASSDDRVRRETQYF	TGTGCCAGCAGTGATGACAGGGTCCGCCGAGAGACCCAGTACTTC
-	-	14	TRBJ2-5	TRBV6-4	CASSDQGPRETQYF	TGTGCCAGCAGTGACCAGGGGCCGCGGGAGACCCAGTACTTC
-	-	14	TRBJ2-5	TRBV12-3/TRBV12-4	CASSLGPDQETQYF	TGTGCCAGCAGTCTGGGGCCAGACCAAGAGACCCAGTACTTC
TRBD2	-	15	TRBJ2-3	TRBV10-3	CAISGLAGGTDTQYF	TGTGCCATCAGTGGTCTAGCGGGAGGTACAGATACGCAGTATTTT
-	few	14	TRBJ2-3	TRBV5-1	CASSLRTNTDTQYF	TGCGCCAGCAGCTTGCGAACAAACACAGATACGCAGTATTTT
-	few	16	TRBJ2-2	TRBV27	CASSLSAGPNTGELFF	TGTGCCAGCAGTTTATCGGCGGGACCAAACACCGGGGAGCTGTTTTTT
-	-	14	TRBJ2-1	TRBV25-1	CASSEGLEYNEQFF	TGTGCCAGCAGTGAAGGGCTCGAATACAATGAGCAGTTCTTC
-	few	13	TRBJ1-1	TRBV29-1	CSAATEIHTEAFF	TGCAGCGCCGCGACAGAGATCCACACTGAAGCTTTCTTT
-	few	14	TRBJ2-2	TRBV29-1	CSGGAEGHTGELFF	TGCAGCGGTGGCGCAGAAGGTCACACCGGGGAGCTGTTTTTT
TRBD1	-	12	TRBJ1-2	TRBV20-1	CSATQGGIGYTF	TGCAGTGCTACGCAGGGGGGAATCGGATACACCTTC
-	-	13	TRBJ2-5	TRBV29-1	CSVEVPELETQYF	TGCAGCGTTGAAGTCCCGGAGTTGGAGACCCAGTACTTC
TRBD1	few	14	TRBJ1-4	TRBV10-3	CAIRGTAVGEKLFF	TGTGCCATCAGGGGGACAGCTGTAGGCGAAAAACTGTTTTTT
TRBD2	-	14	TRBJ2-7	TRBV5-1	CASSPLVGEGEQYF	TGCGCCAGCAGCCCACTCGTAGGGGAGGGCGAGCAGTACTTC
TRBD1	-	17	TRBJ1-2	TRBV6-5	CASSYSFSTGENYGYTF	TGTGCCAGCAGTTACTCGTTCTCGACAGGGGAGAACTATGGCTACACCTTC
-	few	14	TRBJ1-4	TRBV7-2	CASSPGPTNEKLFF	TGTGCCAGCAGCCCGGGACCGACGAATGAAAAACTGTTTTTT
-	-	14	TRBJ2-5	TRBV5-1	CASSLYGARETQYF	TGCGCCAGCAGCTTGTACGGGGCTCGGGAGACCCAGTACTTC
-	few	17	TRBJ2-1	TRBV3-1	CASSQRSGDLLYNEQFF	TGTGCCAGCAGCCAGCGCTCCGGGGACTTACTCTACAATGAGCAGTTCTTC
-	-	15	TRBJ1-2	TRBV3-1	CASTNGGFGRDGYTF	TGTGCCAGCACCAACGGGGGCTTTGGGCGCGATGGCTACACCTTC
TRBD2	few	16	TRBJ2-1	TRBV5-1	CASSSSGTSGSDEQFF	TGCGCCAGCAGCTCTTCCGGGACTAGCGGGAGTGATGAGCAGTTCTTC
-	-	14	TRBJ1-4	TRBV20-1	CSAPRAGANEKLFF	TGCAGTGCCCCCCGGGCTGGGGCTAATGAAAAACTGTTTTTT
-	-	14	TRBJ2-1	TRBV20-1	CSARIENSYNEQFF	TGCAGTGCTAGAATAGAGAACTCCTACAATGAGCAGTTCTTC
-	-	12	TRBJ2-7	TRBV20-1	CSAVLGSYEQYF	TGCAGTGCTGTCCTAGGGTCCTACGAGCAGTACTTC
TRBD2	-	13	TRBJ2-3	TRBV10-3	CATRLAGEDTQYF	TGTGCCACCCGACTAGCGGGAGAGGATACGCAGTATTTT
TRBD2	-	18	TRBJ2-7	TRBV2	CASSGYGAGGPKNYEQYF	TGTGCCAGCAGTGGCTACGGCGCGGGAGGTCCCAAAAACTACGAGCAGTACTTC
TRBD1	-	14	TRBJ2-1	TRBV7-2	CASSSTTGAYEQFF	TGTGCCAGCAGCTCGACCACAGGGGCTTATGAGCAGTTCTTC
TRBD1	-	14	TRBJ2-3	TRBV29-1	CSVEENRGTDTQYF	TGCAGCGTTGAAGAGAACAGGGGGACAGATACGCAGTATTTT